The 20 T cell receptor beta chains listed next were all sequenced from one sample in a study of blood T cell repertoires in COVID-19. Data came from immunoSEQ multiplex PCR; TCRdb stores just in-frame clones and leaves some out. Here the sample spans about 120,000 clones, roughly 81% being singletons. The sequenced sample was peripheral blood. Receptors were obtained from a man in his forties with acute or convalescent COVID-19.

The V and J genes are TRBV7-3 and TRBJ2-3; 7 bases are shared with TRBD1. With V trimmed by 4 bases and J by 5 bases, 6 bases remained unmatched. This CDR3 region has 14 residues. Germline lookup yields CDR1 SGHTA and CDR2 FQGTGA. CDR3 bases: TGTGCCAGCAGCTCGACAGGGAGTGGAGATACGCAGTATTTT. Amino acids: CASSSTGSGDTQYF.

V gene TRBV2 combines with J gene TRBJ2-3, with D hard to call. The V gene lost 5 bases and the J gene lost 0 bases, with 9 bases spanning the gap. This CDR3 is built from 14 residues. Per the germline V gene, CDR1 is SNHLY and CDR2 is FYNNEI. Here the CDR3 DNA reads TGTGCCAGCAGTCCCGACTGGAGCACAGATACGCAGTATTTT. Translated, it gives CASSPDWSTDTQYF.

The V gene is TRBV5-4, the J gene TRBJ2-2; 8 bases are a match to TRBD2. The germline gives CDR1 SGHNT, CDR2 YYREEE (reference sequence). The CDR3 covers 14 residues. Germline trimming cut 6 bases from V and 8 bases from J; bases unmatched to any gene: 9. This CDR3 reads CASIAGTSGGELFF. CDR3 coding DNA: TGTGCCAGCATTGCCGGGACTAGTGGTGGGGAGCTGTTTTTT.

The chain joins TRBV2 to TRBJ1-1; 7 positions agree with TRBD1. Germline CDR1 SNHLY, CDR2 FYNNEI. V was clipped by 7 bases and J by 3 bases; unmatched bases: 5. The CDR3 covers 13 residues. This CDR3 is CASTLGGYTEAFF. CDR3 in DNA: TGTGCCAGCACCTTAGGGGGCTACACTGAAGCTTTCTTT. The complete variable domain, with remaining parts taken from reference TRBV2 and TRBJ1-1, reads EPEVTQTPSHQVTQMGQEVILRCVPISNHLYFYWYRQILGQKVEFLVSFYNNEISEKSEIFDDQFSVERPDGSNFTLKIRSTKLEDSAMYFCASTLGGYTEAFFGQGTRLTVV.

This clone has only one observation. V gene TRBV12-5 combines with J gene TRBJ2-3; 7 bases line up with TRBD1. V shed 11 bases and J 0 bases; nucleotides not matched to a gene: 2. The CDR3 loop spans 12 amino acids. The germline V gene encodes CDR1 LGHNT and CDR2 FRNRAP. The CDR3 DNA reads TGTGCTTCAGGGGGAAGCACAGATACGCAGTATTTT. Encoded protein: CASGGSTDTQYF.

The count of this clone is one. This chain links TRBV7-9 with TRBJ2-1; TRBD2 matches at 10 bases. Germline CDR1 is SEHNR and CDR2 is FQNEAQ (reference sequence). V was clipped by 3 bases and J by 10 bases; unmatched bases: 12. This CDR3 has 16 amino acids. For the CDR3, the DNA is TGTGCCAGCAGCTTCTCTAGCGGGGGACCCCACAGCGAGCAGTTCTTC. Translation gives CASSFSSGGPHSEQFF.

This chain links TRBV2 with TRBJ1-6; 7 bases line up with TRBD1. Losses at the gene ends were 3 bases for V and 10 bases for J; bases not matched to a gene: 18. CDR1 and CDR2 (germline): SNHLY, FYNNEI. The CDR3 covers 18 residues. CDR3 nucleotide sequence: TGTGCCAGCAGTGACGCCACAGGGGTACCAATAGTTCTATCACCCCTCCACTTT. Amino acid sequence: CASSDATGVPIVLSPLHF.

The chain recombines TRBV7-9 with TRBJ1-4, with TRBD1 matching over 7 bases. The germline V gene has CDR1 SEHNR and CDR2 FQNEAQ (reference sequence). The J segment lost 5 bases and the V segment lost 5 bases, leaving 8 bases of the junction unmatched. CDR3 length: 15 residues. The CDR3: CASSDPGTANEKLFF. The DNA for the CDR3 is TGTGCCAGCAGCGACCCGGGGACAGCGAATGAAAAACTGTTTTTT. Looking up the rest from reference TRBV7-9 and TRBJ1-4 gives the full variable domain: DTGVSQNPRHKITKRGQNVTFRCDPISEHNRLYWYRQTLGQGPEFLTYFQNEAQLEKSRLLSDRFSAERPKGSFSTLEIQRTEQGDSAMYLCASSDPGTANEKLFFGSGTQLSVL.

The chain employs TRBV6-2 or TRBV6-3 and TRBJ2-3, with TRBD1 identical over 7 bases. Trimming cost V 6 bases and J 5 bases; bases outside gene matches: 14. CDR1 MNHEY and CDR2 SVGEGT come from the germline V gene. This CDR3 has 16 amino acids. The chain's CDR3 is CASSPLPGQQGDTQYF. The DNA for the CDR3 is TGTGCCAGCAGCCCGCTACCGGGACAGCAAGGAGATACGCAGTATTTT.

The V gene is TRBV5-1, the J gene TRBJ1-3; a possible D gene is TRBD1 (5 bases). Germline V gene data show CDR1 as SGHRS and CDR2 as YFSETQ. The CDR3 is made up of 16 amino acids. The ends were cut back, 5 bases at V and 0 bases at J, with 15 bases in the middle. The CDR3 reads CASRISAQGSGNTIYF. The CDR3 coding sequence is TGCGCCAGCAGGATCTCGGCCCAGGGCTCTGGAAACACCATATATTTT.

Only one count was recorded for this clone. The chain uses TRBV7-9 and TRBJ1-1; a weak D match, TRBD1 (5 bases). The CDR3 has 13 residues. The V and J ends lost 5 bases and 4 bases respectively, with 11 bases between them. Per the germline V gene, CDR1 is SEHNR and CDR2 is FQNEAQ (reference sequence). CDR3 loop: CASSPWGGTEAFF. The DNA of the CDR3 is TGTGCCAGCAGCCCTTGGGGGGGCACTGAAGCTTTCTTT.

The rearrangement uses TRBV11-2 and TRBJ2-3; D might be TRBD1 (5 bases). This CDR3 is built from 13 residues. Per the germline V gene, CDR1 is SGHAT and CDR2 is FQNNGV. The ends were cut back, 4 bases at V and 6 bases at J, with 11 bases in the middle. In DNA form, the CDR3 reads TGTGCCAGCAGCTCGGCTCCAGGGGATACGCAGTATTTT. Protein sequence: CASSSAPGDTQYF.

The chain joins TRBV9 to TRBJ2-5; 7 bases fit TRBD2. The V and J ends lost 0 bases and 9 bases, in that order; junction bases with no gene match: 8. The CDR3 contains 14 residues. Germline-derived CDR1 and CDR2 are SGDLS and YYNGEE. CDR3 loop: CASSVEAREGSQYF. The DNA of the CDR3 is TGTGCCAGCAGCGTAGAAGCCAGGGAGGGGTCCCAGTACTTC.

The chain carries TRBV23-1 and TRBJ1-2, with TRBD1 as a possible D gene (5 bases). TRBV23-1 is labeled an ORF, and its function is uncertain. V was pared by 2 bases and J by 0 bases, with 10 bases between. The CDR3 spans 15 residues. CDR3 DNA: TGCGCCAGCAGTCAAGACGCAGGGCCTAACTATGGCTACACCTTC. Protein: CASSQDAGPNYGYTF.

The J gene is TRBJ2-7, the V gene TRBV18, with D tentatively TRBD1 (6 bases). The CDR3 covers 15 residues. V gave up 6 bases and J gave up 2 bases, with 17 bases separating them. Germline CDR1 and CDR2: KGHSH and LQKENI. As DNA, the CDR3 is TGTGCCAGCTCTCCAGCGACAGGCCTTACCTACGAGCAGTACTTC. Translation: CASSPATGLTYEQYF.

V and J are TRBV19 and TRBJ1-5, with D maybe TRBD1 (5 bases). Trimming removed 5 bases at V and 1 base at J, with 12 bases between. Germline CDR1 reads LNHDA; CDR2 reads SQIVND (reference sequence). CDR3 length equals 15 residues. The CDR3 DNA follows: TGTGCCAGTAGTCTCCAGGGTAGCAGCAATCAGCCCCAGCATTTT. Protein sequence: CASSLQGSSNQPQHF.

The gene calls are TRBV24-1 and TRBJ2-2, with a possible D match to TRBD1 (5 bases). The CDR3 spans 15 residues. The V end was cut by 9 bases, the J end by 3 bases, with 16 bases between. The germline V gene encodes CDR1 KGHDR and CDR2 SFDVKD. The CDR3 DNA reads TGTGCCACCGGCCTGTCAGGGTCATACACCGGGGAGCTGTTTTTT. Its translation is CATGLSGSYTGELFF.

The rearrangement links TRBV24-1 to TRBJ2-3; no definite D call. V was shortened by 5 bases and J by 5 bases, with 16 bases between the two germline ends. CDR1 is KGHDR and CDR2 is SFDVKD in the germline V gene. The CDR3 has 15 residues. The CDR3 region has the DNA TGTGCCACCAGTGCCCCGACATTGGGTCTAGATACGCAGTATTTT. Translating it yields CATSAPTLGLDTQYF.

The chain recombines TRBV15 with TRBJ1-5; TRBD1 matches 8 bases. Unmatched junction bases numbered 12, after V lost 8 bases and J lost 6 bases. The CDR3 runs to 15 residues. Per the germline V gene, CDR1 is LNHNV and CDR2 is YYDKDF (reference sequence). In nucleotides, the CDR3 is TGTGCCACCGGTGCCGACAGGGGAGGGGGTCAGCCCCAGCATTTT. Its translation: CATGADRGGGQPQHF.

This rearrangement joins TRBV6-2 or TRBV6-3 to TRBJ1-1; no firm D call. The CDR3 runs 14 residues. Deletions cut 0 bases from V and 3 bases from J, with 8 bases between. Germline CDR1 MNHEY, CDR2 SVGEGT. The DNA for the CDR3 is TGTGCCAGCAGTTACTCGAGCGGTGACACTGAAGCTTTCTTT. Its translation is CASSYSSGDTEAFF.